This T cell receptor beta chain was captured by sequencing in a study of T cells in Graves' hyperthyroidism and ophthalmopathy. Subjects aged 18 to 65 presented with newly diagnosed hyperthyroidism of less than 2 months' duration. The blood sample dates from first hyperthyroidism diagnosis, preceding any ophthalmopathy symptoms. Authors of the study amplified TCR beta CDR3 regions from RNA transcripts. With the HTBI primer set, the TCR CDR3 went through a first round of RT-PCR. In TCRdb, the multiplex PCR reads were re-called with MiXCR into one record per CDR3 protein. This sample has around 250,000 distinct CDR3 sequences, with just over 14% found just once. This clonotype was seen many times. The V and J ends lost 6 bases and 7 bases, in that order; junction bases with no gene match: 7. Germline CDR1 reads LNHDA; CDR2 reads SQIVND (reference sequence). The CDR3 extends over 15 amino acids.

This rearrangement joins TRBV19 to TRBJ2-7, with 15 bases aligning to TRBD2. This receptor was identified in a woman in her thirties or forties with Graves' hyperthyroidism that later progressed to Graves' ophthalmopathy. The sequenced sample was blood. The CDR3 protein is CASSPGLAGGREQYF. The DNA of the CDR3 is TGTGCCAGTAGCCCGGGACTAGCGGGAGGTCGGGAGCAGTACTTC.